This entry lists 21 T cell receptor beta chains sequenced from one sample in a study of cytomegalovirus exposure and HLA in healthy donors. The method was immunoSEQ multiplex PCR; TCRdb's version includes in-frame clones alone and lacks a portion of them. Among roughly 56,000 clones listed, around 90% were seen once. Specimen: PBMCs. The receptors were gathered from a woman younger than 45 in good health and CMV-seronegative.

This clone was seen once. The chain couples TRBV28 to TRBJ2-7, with D maybe TRBD2 (6 bases). V lost 7 bases and J 6 bases, leaving 19 bases between the germline ends. This CDR3 comprises 14 residues. Germline V gives CDR1 MDHEN, CDR2 SYDVKM. The CDR3, as DNA: TGTGCCAGCACCCCCTCTTGGCGGGGACCCGAGCAGTACTTC. This codes for CASTPSWRGPEQYF.

The chain carries TRBV2 and TRBJ2-1, with D possibly being TRBD2 (6 bases). V was shortened by 5 bases and J by 10 bases, with 21 bases between the two germline ends. The CDR3 runs to 15 residues. Germline-derived CDR1 and CDR2 are SNHLY and FYNNEI. This CDR3 reads CASSLRTIQADEQFF. Written as DNA, the CDR3 is TGTGCCAGCAGTCTCCGGACTATCCAGGCAGACGAGCAGTTCTTC.

This sequence joins TRBV4-1 and TRBJ1-5, with TRBD1 matching over 8 bases. CDR1 and CDR2 from the germline V gene are MGHRA and YSYEKL. The CDR3 extends over 14 amino acids. V lost 0 bases to trimming and J lost 6 bases; unmatched junction nucleotides: 1. Here the CDR3 DNA reads TGCGCCAGCAGCCAAGACAGGGGGCTTCAGCCCCAGCATTTT. Translation gives CASSQDRGLQPQHF.

The V gene is TRBV7-9, the J gene TRBJ2-2; 9 positions agree with TRBD2. CDR3 size: 17 residues. CDR1 is SEHNR, CDR2 FQNEAQ, per germline (reference sequence). V lost 7 bases and J lost 6; bases outside the gene matches: 15. CDR3 loop: CASNNGRGRAWPGELFF. The DNA of the CDR3 is TGTGCCAGCAACAACGGTCGCGGGAGGGCCTGGCCCGGGGAGCTGTTTTTT.

This rearrangement joins TRBV2 to TRBJ2-3; no definite D call. Germline V gene data show CDR1 as SNHLY and CDR2 as FYNNEI. The CDR3 runs 11 residues. The V end was cut by 8 bases, the J end by 5 bases, with 8 bases between. This chain's CDR3 is CASENVDTQYF. In nucleotides, the CDR3 is TGTGCCAGCGAGAATGTAGATACGCAGTATTTT.

This chain uses TRBV6-6 with TRBJ1-4; tentatively, D is TRBD1 (5 bases). Per germline, CDR1 MNHNY and CDR2 SVGAGI (reference sequence). The CDR3 is made up of 13 amino acids. Trimming removed 8 bases from V and 7 bases from J, with 14 bases in between. The CDR3, as DNA: TGTGCCAGCTCTAGGGGCCGGGTTGAAAAACTGTTTTTT. Protein sequence: CASSRGRVEKLFF.

The chain recombines TRBV4-1 with TRBJ1-3; D not certain. Trimming cost V 5 bases and J 0 bases, with 17 bases left between them. The CDR3 sequence is 17 residues long. From germline, CDR1 is MGHRA and CDR2 YSYEKL. CDR3 in DNA: TGCGCCAGCAGCTCCCAGGTGACACCTGTCTCTGGAAACACCATATATTTT. It translates to CASSSQVTPVSGNTIYF.

This clone was seen only a few times. CDR3 DNA: TGTGCCAGTAGTCCGGGACAGTTGAACACTGAAGCTTTCTTT. As protein: CASSPGQLNTEAFF. The chain employs TRBV19 and TRBJ1-1, with 7 nucleotides matching TRBD1. Germline CDR1 is LNHDA and CDR2 is SQIVND (reference sequence). The CDR3 is 14 residues long. V trimming: 5 bases; J trimming: 0 bases; junction bases outside the gene matches: 3.

The chain uses TRBV19 and TRBJ2-3; 12 bases are shared with TRBD1. This CDR3 comprises 16 residues. Germline values: CDR1 LNHDA, CDR2 SQIVND (reference sequence). V shed 3 bases and J 0 bases; nucleotides not matched to a gene: 1. The CDR3 DNA reads as TGTGCCAGTAGTATCGGGACAGGGGGCAGCACAGATACGCAGTATTTT. The encoded protein is CASSIGTGGSTDTQYF.

This chain links TRBV18 with TRBJ2-1; perhaps TRBD2 as D (6 bases). This CDR3 has 15 amino acids. V dropped 4 bases and J dropped 4 bases, with 14 bases sitting between them. The germline CDR1 and CDR2 sequences are KGHSH and LQKENI. The chain's CDR3 is CASSQNSGSYNEQFF. The CDR3 DNA follows: TGTGCCAGCTCACAAAATAGCGGATCTTACAATGAGCAGTTCTTC.

This clone was seen only once. V usage is TRBV11-2 and J usage is TRBJ1-2; D unresolved. Trimming stripped 2 bases from V and 2 bases from J, with 15 bases between. Per germline, CDR1 SGHAT and CDR2 FQNNGV. The CDR3 has 16 amino acids. The CDR3 DNA reads TGTGCCAGCAGCTTACTCTATGAAGCAACGAACTATGGCTACACCTTC. The encoded protein is CASSLLYEATNYGYTF.

This clone came up once. CDR3 bases: TGTGCCAGTAGTATACGTCATATAGGACTAGCGGGAGTTGAGACCCAGTACTTC. Protein: CASSIRHIGLAGVETQYF. The chain links TRBV19 to TRBJ2-5; 13 bases align to TRBD2. The CDR3 contains 18 residues. Looked up from germline, CDR1 is LNHDA and CDR2 is SQIVND (reference sequence). V shed 2 bases, J shed 5 bases, and the junction held 11 bases outside the gene matches. Looking up the rest from reference TRBV19 and TRBJ2-5 gives the full variable domain: DGGITQSPKYLFRKEGQNVTLSCEQNLNHDAMYWYRQDPGQGLRLIYYSQIVNDFQKGDIAEGYSVSREKKESFPLTVTSAQKNPTAFYLCASSIRHIGLAGVETQYFGPGTRLLVL.

In this sample, this clone turned up a few times. V and J are TRBV15 and TRBJ2-6; D gene unclear. Trimming cost V 1 base and J 0 bases, with 4 bases left between them. The CDR3 runs to 15 residues. Germline CDR1 LNHNV, CDR2 YYDKDF (reference sequence). The CDR3 nucleotides are TGTGCCACCAGCAGAGCTTCCTCTGGGGCCAACGTCCTGACTTTC. It codes for CATSRASSGANVLTF.

The V gene is TRBV25-1, the J gene TRBJ2-1, with 13 nucleotides matching TRBD2. Trimming removed 4 bases from V and 5 bases from J; junction bases left unmatched: 2. The CDR3 extends over 15 amino acids. CDR1 MGHDK and CDR2 SYGVNS come from the germline V gene. The CDR3 nucleotides are TGTGCCAGCAGTGTTACTAGCGGGAGGGACAATGAGCAGTTCTTC. Its protein product is CASSVTSGRDNEQFF.

V and J are TRBV6-1 and TRBJ2-1; 15 nucleotides agree with TRBD2. Germline V gene data show CDR1 as MNHNS and CDR2 as SASEGT. V was clipped by 8 bases and J by 9 bases; unmatched bases: 5. The CDR3 has 14 amino acids. CDR3 in DNA: TGTGCCAGCTCCGGGACTAGCGGGAGGACTGAGCAGTTCTTC. As protein: CASSGTSGRTEQFF.

The chain recombines TRBV6-5 with TRBJ2-2, with TRBD1 identical over 7 bases. The CDR3 runs to 15 residues. J gave up 7 bases and V 6 bases, and 11 bases lay outside the gene matches. Germline V gene sequence: CDR1 MNHEY, CDR2 SVGAGI. The CDR3: CASSDRVFPVGELFF. CDR3 sequence (DNA): TGTGCCAGCAGCGACAGGGTATTCCCGGTCGGGGAGCTGTTTTTT.

This chain joins TRBV28 and TRBJ2-7; D perhaps matches TRBD1 (5 bases). Germline V gives CDR1 MDHEN, CDR2 SYDVKM. The CDR3 extends over 12 amino acids. V was pared by 5 bases and J by 2 bases, with 7 bases between. The CDR3 is CASSRTTYEQYF. The CDR3, as DNA: TGTGCCAGCAGTCGGACAACCTACGAGCAGTACTTC.

The V call is TRBV20-1, the J call TRBJ1-2, with D perhaps TRBD1 (5 bases). This CDR3 contains 10 residues. Trimming cost V 7 bases and J 6 bases, with 9 bases left between them. From germline, CDR1 is DFQATT and CDR2 SNEGSKA (reference sequence). CDR3 bases: TGCAGTGTGAAGGGGAATGGCTACACCTTC. Its protein is CSVKGNGYTF.

This clone was observed a single time. As DNA, the CDR3 is TGCAGCCTCAGTCAAGGGGGAGATGAGCAGTTCTTC. It yields the protein CSLSQGGDEQFF. The chain links TRBV29-1 to TRBJ2-1, with TRBD1 as a possible D gene (6 bases). Germline V gene sequence: CDR1 SQVTM, CDR2 ANQGSEA. Trimming removed 8 bases at V and 8 bases at J, with 16 bases between. The CDR3 loop spans 12 amino acids.

This clone was detected once. Its ends do not fully match the called genes, so a read error is possible. This chain joins TRBV5-1 and TRBJ2-5; D call uncertain. This CDR3 spans 13 amino acids. Looked up from germline, CDR1 is SGHRS and CDR2 is YFSETQ. The CDR3 reads CASRLAQQETQYF. In DNA form, the CDR3 reads TGCGCCAGCAGGTTGGCTCAGCAAGAGACCCAGTACTTC.

This chain uses TRBV7-2 with TRBJ2-7; 12 nucleotides line up with TRBD2. Per the germline V gene, CDR1 is SGHTA and CDR2 is FQGNSA. The CDR3 runs to 16 residues. The junction had 9 bases not matched to a gene; V was cut back by 5 bases and J by 4 bases. The DNA of the CDR3 is TGTGCCAGCAGCCTGACCCGACTAGCGGGAGCTTACGAGCAGTACTTC. Translating it yields CASSLTRLAGAYEQYF.